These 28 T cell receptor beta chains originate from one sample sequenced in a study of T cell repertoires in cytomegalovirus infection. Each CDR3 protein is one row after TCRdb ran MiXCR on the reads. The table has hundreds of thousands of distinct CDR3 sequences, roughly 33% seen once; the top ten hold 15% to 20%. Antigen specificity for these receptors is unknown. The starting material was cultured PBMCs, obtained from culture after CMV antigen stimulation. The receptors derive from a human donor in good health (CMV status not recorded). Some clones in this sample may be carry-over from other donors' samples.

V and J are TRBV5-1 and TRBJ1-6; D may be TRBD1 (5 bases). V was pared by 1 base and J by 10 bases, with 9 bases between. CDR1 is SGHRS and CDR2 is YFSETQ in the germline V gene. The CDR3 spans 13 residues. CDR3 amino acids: CASSLHEGSPLHF. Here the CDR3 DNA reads TGCGCCAGCAGCTTGCACGAGGGGTCACCCCTCCACTTT.

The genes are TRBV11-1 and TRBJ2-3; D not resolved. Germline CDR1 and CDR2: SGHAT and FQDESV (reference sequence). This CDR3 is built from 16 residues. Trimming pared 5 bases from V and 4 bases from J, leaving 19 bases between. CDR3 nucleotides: TGTGCCAGCAGCCCCCACCGTTTGGTGAAGGCAGATACGCAGTATTTT. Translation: CASSPHRLVKADTQYF.

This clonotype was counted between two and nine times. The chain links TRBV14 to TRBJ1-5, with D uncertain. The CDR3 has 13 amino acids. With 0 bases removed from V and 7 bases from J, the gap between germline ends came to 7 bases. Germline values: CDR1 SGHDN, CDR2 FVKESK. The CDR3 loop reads CASSQDMVQPQHF. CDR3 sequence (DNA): TGTGCCAGCAGCCAAGACATGGTCCAGCCCCAGCATTTT.

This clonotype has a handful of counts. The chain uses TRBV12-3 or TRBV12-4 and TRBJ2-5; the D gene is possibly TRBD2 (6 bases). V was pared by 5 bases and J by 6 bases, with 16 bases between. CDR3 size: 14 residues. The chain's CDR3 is CASSPTRGGQTQYF. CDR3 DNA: TGTGCCAGCAGTCCTACGCGGGGAGGACAGACCCAGTACTTC.

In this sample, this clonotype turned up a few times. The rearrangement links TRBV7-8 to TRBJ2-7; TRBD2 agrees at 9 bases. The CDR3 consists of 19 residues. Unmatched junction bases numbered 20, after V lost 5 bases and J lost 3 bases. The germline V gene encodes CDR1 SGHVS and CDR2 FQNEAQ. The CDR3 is CASSPRKTSGEGENYEQYF. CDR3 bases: TGTGCCAGCAGCCCCCGCAAGACTAGCGGAGAGGGGGAAAACTACGAGCAGTACTTC.

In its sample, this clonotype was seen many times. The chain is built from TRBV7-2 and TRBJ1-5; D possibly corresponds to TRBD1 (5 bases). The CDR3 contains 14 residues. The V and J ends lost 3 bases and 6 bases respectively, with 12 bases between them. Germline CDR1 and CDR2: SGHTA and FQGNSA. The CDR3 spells CASSFGGTGQPQHF. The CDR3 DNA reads TGTGCCAGCAGCTTTGGGGGTACTGGTCAGCCCCAGCATTTT.

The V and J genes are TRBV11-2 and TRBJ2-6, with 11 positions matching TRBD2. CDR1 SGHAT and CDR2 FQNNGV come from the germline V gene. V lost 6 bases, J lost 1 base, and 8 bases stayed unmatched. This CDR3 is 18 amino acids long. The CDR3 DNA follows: TGTGCCAGCAGGAAAATAGCGGGAGGGCCGTCTGGGGCCAACGTCCTGACTTTC. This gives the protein CASRKIAGGPSGANVLTF.

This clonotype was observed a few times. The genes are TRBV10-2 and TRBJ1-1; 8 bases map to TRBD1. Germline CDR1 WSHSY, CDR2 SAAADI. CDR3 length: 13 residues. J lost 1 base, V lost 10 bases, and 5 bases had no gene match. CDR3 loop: CATYRGANTEAFF. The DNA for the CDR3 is TGCGCCACCTACAGGGGGGCGAACACTGAAGCTTTCTTT.

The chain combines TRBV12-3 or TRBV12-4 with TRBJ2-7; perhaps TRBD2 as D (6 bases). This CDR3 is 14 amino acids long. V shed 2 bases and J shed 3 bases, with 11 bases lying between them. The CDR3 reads CASSLFGTDYEQYF. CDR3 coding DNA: TGTGCCAGCAGTTTATTCGGGACTGACTACGAGCAGTACTTC.

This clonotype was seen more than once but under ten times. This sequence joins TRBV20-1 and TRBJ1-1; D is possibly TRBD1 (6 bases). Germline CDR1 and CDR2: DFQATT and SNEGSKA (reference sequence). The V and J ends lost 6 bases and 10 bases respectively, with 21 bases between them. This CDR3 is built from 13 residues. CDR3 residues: CSASGHYTGIAFF. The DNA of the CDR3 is TGCAGTGCGTCAGGCCATTATACAGGGATAGCTTTCTTT.

CDR3 coding DNA: TGTGCCAGTAGTACCCAGCGGGGATCCTACGAGCAGTACTTC. Translating it yields CASSTQRGSYEQYF. The chain has TRBV19 and TRBJ2-7, with 7 bases identical to TRBD2. Germline CDR1 and CDR2: LNHDA and SQIVND (reference sequence). The junction had 4 bases not matched to a gene; V was cut back by 4 bases and J by 1 base. The CDR3 is 14 amino acids.

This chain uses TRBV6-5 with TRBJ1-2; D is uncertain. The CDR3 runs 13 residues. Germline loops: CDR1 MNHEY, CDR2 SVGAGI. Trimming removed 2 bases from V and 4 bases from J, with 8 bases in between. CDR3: CASSYRVTYGYTF. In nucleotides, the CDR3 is TGTGCCAGCAGTTACAGGGTTACCTATGGCTACACCTTC.

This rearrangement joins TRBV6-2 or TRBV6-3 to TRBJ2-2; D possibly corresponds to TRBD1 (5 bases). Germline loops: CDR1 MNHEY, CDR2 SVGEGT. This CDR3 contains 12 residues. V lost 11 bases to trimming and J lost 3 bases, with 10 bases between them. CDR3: CAGAADTGELFF. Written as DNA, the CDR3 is TGTGCCGGGGCAGCAGACACCGGGGAGCTGTTTTTT.

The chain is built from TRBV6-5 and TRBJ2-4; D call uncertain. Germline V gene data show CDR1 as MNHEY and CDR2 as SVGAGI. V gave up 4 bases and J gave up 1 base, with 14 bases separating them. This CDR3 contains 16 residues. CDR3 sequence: CASSFGPGTAKNIQYF. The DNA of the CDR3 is TGTGCCAGCAGTTTCGGACCCGGAACGGCCAAAAACATTCAGTACTTC.

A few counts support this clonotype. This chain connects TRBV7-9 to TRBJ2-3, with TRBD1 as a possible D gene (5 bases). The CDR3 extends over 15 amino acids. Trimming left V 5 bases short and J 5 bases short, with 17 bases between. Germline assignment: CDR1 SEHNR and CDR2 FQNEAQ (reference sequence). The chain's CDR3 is CASSPRAGRRDTQYF. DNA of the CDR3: TGTGCCAGCAGCCCCAGGGCAGGGCGGCGAGATACGCAGTATTTT.

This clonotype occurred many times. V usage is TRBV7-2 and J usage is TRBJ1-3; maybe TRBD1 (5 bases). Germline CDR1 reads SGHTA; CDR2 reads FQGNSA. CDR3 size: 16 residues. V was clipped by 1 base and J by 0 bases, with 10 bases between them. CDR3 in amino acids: CASSLVGGASGNTIYF. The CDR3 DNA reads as TGTGCCAGCAGCTTAGTTGGAGGGGCCTCTGGAAACACCATATATTTT.

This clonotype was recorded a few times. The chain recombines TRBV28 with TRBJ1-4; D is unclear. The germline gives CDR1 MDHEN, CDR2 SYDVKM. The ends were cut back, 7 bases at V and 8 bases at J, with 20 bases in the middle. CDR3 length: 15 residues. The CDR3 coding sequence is TGTGCCAGCACTCCTTGGGGTGTTGGAGGAGAAAAACTGTTTTTT. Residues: CASTPWGVGGEKLFF.

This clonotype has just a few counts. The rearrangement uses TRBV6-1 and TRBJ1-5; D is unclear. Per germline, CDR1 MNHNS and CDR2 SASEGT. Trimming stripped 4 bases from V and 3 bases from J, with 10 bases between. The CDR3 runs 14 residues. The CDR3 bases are TGTGCCAGCAGTGTAAGCAGCTTCAATCAGCCCCAGCATTTT. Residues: CASSVSSFNQPQHF.

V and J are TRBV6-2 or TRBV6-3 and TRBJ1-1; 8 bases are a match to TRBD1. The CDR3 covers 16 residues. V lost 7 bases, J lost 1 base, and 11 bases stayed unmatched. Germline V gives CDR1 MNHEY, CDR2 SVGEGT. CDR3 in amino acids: CASTPGQGQKNTEAFF. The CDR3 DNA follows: TGTGCCAGCACCCCTGGACAGGGCCAGAAGAACACTGAAGCTTTCTTT.

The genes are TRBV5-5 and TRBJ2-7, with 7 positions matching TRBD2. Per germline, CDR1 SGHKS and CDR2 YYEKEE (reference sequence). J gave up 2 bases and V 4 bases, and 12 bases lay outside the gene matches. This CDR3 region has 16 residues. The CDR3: CASSPGGELLTYEQYF. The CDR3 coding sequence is TGTGCCAGCAGCCCGGGGGGAGAGCTTTTAACCTACGAGCAGTACTTC. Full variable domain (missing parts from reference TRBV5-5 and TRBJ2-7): DAGVTQSPTHLIKTRGQQVTLRCSPISGHKSVSWYQQVLGQGPQFIFQYYEKEERGRGNFPDRFSARQFPNYSSELNVNALLLGDSALYLCASSPGGELLTYEQYFGPGTRLTVT.

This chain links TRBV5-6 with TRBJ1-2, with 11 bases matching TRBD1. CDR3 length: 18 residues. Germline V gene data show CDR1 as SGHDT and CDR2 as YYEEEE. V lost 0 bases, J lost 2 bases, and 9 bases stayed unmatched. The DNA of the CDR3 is TGTGCCAGCAGCTTGGCCGGGGGACAGGGGGAGAAGAACTATGGCTACACCTTC. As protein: CASSLAGGQGEKNYGYTF.

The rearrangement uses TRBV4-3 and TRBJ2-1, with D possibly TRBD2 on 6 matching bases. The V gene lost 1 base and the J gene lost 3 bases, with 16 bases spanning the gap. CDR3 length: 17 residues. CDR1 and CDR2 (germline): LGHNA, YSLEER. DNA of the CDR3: TGCGCCAGCAGCCAAGTCCTTCTGACTAGTTACTACAATGAGCAGTTCTTC. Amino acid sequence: CASSQVLLTSYYNEQFF.

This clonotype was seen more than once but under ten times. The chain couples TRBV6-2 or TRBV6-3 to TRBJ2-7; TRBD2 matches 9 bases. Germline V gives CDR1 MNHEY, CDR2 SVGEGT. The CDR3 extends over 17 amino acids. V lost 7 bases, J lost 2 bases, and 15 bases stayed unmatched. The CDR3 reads CASTAGGPGTRTYEQYF. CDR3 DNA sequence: TGTGCCAGCACCGCGGGAGGGCCGGGAACTCGGACCTACGAGCAGTACTTC.

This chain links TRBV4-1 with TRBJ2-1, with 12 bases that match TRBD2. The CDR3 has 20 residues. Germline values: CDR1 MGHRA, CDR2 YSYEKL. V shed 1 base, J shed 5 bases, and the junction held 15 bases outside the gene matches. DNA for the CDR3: TGCGCCAGCAGCCAAGTTTTAGTGACTAGCGGGAGAAATATCGACAATGAGCAGTTCTTC. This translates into CASSQVLVTSGRNIDNEQFF.

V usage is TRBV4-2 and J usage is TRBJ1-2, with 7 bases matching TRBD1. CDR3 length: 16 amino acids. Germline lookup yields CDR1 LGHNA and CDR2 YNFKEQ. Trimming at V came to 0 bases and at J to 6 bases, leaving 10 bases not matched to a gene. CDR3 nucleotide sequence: TGTGCCAGCAGCCAAGATCGGGCAGGGGGTCGTGATGGCTACACCTTC. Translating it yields CASSQDRAGGRDGYTF.

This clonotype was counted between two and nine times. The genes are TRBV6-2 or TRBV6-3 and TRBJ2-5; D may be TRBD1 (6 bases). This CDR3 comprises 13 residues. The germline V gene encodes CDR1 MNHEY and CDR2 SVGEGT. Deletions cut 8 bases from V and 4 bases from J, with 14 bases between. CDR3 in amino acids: CASGRGDRETQYF. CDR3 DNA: TGTGCCAGCGGCAGGGGCGACCGAGAGACCCAGTACTTC.

The CDR3 DNA sequence: TGTGCCAGCAGCTTAGAGCGTAGGAACACTGAAGCTTTCTTT. This codes for CASSLERRNTEAFF. V usage is TRBV7-2 and J usage is TRBJ1-1, with unresolved D. Germline CDR1 and CDR2: SGHTA and FQGNSA. V was clipped by 1 base and J by 1 base, with 7 bases between them. This CDR3 has 14 residues.

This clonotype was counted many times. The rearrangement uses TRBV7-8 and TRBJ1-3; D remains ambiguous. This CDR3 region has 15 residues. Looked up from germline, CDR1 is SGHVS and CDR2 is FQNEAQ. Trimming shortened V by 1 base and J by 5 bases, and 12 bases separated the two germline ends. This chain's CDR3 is CASSLVSTDRNTIYF. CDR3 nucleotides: TGTGCCAGCAGCTTAGTCTCTACAGATCGAAACACCATATATTTT.